The 25 T cell receptor beta chains listed next were all sequenced from one sample in a study of T cell responses to AZD1222 COVID-19 vaccine (dated by TCRdb to the early 2020s). Receptor amplification or capture employed the immunoSEQ multiplex PCR assay. Here the immuneACCESS table is served through TCRdb, limited to in-frame sequences with V and J called. Missing clones are a known gap in these copies; in checked studies unresolved V genes cover under half, and the rest lacks a known reason. The sample yields about 110,000 clones; 70% to 90% were counted once. About 3% of the sample lies in the top ten. The meaning of the sample's time point label: baseline before first vaccination. Material: peripheral blood, obtained on day 0 of AZD1222 vaccination. The receptors stem from an adult in good health.

About this clone itself: The sample contains more than one DNA sequence encoding this CDR3. CDR3 nucleotides: TGTGCCAGCAGCCACCCCAATGAGCAGTTCTTC. The encoded protein is CASSHPNEQFF. V usage is TRBV3-1 (or the pseudogene TRBV3-2) and J usage is TRBJ2-1; D is undetermined. Per germline, CDR1 LGHDT and CDR2 YNNKEL (reference sequence). V was shortened by 3 bases and J by 6 bases, with 3 bases between the two germline ends. This CDR3 has 11 residues.

The rearrangement uses TRBV2 and TRBJ1-1; unclear D gene. This CDR3 contains 14 residues. CDR1 is SNHLY and CDR2 is FYNNEI in the germline V gene. The V and J ends lost 10 bases and 3 bases respectively, with 18 bases between them. CDR3 in amino acids: CATQPTATHTEAFF. As DNA, the CDR3 is TGTGCCACCCAACCTACGGCTACCCACACTGAAGCTTTCTTT.

The chain joins TRBV9 to TRBJ2-5; TRBD2 matches 8 bases. The length of the CDR3 is 16 residues. The germline V gene encodes CDR1 SGDLS and CDR2 YYNGEE. V trimming: 3 bases; J trimming: 1 base; junction bases outside the gene matches: 8. The CDR3 loop reads CASSANVAGPQETQYF. Here the CDR3 DNA reads TGTGCCAGCAGCGCCAATGTAGCGGGACCCCAAGAGACCCAGTACTTC.

This clone was found once. The chain has TRBV14 and TRBJ2-3; 9 positions match TRBD1. This CDR3 comprises 16 residues. V lost 4 bases, J lost 1 base, and 6 bases stayed unmatched. Germline V gene lookup returns CDR1 SGHDN and CDR2 FVKESK. CDR3 loop: CASSLLTGGGTDTQYF. The CDR3 bases are TGTGCCAGCAGCCTCCTAACAGGGGGCGGCACAGATACGCAGTATTTT.

The genes are TRBV6-2 or TRBV6-3 and TRBJ1-5; TRBD1 agrees at 7 bases. Unmatched junction bases numbered 10, after V lost 2 bases and J lost 0 bases. The CDR3 loop spans 18 amino acids. CDR1 is MNHEY and CDR2 is SVGEGT in the germline V gene. In DNA, the CDR3 is TGTGCCAGCAGTTACACGGGACAGTTTGAGTATAGCAATCAGCCCCAGCATTTT. Protein sequence: CASSYTGQFEYSNQPQHF.

V and J are TRBV6-5 and TRBJ1-5; D gene uncertain. CDR1 is MNHEY, CDR2 SVGAGI, per germline. This CDR3 is 12 amino acids long. V was pared by 9 bases and J by 5 bases, with 11 bases between. CDR3 nucleotide sequence: TGTGCCAGTAAGGAAGTTTATCAGCCCCAGCATTTT. Translated: CASKEVYQPQHF.

This chain joins TRBV5-1 and TRBJ2-7, with TRBD1 as a possible D gene (5 bases). V was cut by 4 bases and J by 5 bases, with 16 bases left in between. This CDR3 contains 14 residues. CDR1 and CDR2 (germline): SGHRS, YFSETQ. The CDR3 reads CASSSKDTVDEQYF. The CDR3 coding sequence is TGCGCCAGCAGCAGTAAGGACACGGTCGACGAGCAGTACTTC.

V is TRBV6-1 and J is TRBJ2-1; 9 bases map to TRBD2. This CDR3 has 16 amino acids. Germline assignment: CDR1 MNHNS and CDR2 SASEGT. J lost 7 bases, V lost 2 bases, and 9 bases had no gene match. The CDR3 DNA follows: TGTGCCAGCAGTGAAACGTCGAATAGCGGGGGAAATGAGCAGTTCTTC. Translating gives CASSETSNSGGNEQFF.

The chain couples TRBV18 to TRBJ1-5, with TRBD1 matching over 7 bases. The CDR3 totals 14 residues. The V and J ends lost 2 bases and 5 bases, in that order; junction bases with no gene match: 3. CDR1 is KGHSH, CDR2 LQKENI, per germline. The CDR3 nucleotides are TGTGCCAGCTCACCAGAACAGGGGTATCAGCCCCAGCATTTT. Residues: CASSPEQGYQPQHF.

The chain joins TRBV3-1 (or the pseudogene TRBV3-2) to TRBJ1-1; D is perhaps TRBD1 (6 bases). The CDR3 is 15 residues long. The germline gives CDR1 LGHDT, CDR2 YNNKEL (reference sequence). V gave up 4 bases and J gave up 0 bases, with 12 bases separating them. CDR3 amino acids: CASSPWTDMNTEAFF. DNA for the CDR3: TGTGCCAGCAGCCCCTGGACAGATATGAACACTGAAGCTTTCTTT.

The V and J genes are TRBV4-1 and TRBJ2-3; the match to TRBD1 covers 9 bases. The CDR3 loop spans 22 amino acids. In germline, CDR1 is MGHRA, CDR2 YSYEKL. V was pared by 0 bases and J by 1 base, with 20 bases of the junction left unmatched. In DNA, the CDR3 is TGCGCCAGCAGCCAAGATCCACCGCGGGACAGGGTTCTTGGACTACGCACAGATACGCAGTATTTT. Translating gives CASSQDPPRDRVLGLRTDTQYF.

The J gene is TRBJ1-4, the V gene TRBV7-9, with D possibly matching TRBD1 (6 bases). Germline CDR1 reads SEHNR; CDR2 reads FQNEAQ (reference sequence). Trimming left V 6 bases short and J 4 bases short, with 15 bases between. There are 15 residues in the CDR3. This chain's CDR3 is CASSLGRGSNEKLFF. In DNA, the CDR3 is TGTGCCAGCAGTTTGGGGAGGGGGAGTAATGAAAAACTGTTTTTT.

This chain joins TRBV10-3 and TRBJ2-7; 7 nucleotides line up with TRBD1. The CDR3 is made up of 12 amino acids. V was clipped by 11 bases and J by 0 bases; unmatched bases: 4. The germline V gene encodes CDR1 ENHRY and CDR2 SYGVKD. CDR3 DNA: TGTGCCGTACAGGGGAACTCCTACGAGCAGTACTTC. Amino acids: CAVQGNSYEQYF.

This clone has only one observation. The V gene is TRBV5-1, the J gene TRBJ2-3, with TRBD2 matching over 14 bases. This CDR3 contains 18 residues. With 4 bases clipped from V and 4 bases from J, the junction kept 11 bases outside the gene matches. CDR1 and CDR2 from the germline V gene are SGHRS and YFSETQ. CDR3: CASSRRGLAGGRPDTQYF. In DNA form, the CDR3 reads TGCGCCAGCAGCCGGCGAGGACTAGCGGGAGGAAGGCCAGATACGCAGTATTTT.

Only one count was recorded for this clone. This rearrangement joins TRBV6-5 to TRBJ2-4, with 10 bases that match TRBD1. The V and J ends lost 5 bases and 2 bases, in that order; junction bases with no gene match: 3. The germline V gene encodes CDR1 MNHEY and CDR2 SVGAGI. The CDR3 has 15 residues. For the CDR3, the DNA is TGTGCCAGCAGTACGACAGGGGGCTCCAAAAACATTCAGTACTTC. Its protein is CASSTTGGSKNIQYF.

The chain uses TRBV5-1 and TRBJ2-2, with D uncertain. The CDR3 has 16 amino acids. Trimming took off 0 bases at V and 0 bases at J, with 9 bases between the two ends. Looked up from germline, CDR1 is SGHRS and CDR2 is YFSETQ. In nucleotides, the CDR3 is TGCGCCAGCAGCTTGGGGGCGCATCCGAACACCGGGGAGCTGTTTTTT. As protein: CASSLGAHPNTGELFF.

The V gene is TRBV3-1 (or the pseudogene TRBV3-2), the J gene TRBJ2-5; the D gene is possibly TRBD1 (6 bases). The CDR3 is made up of 13 amino acids. The germline V gene has CDR1 LGHDT and CDR2 YNNKEL (reference sequence). Trimming removed 10 bases at V and 2 bases at J, with 14 bases between. CDR3: CAIPKGGQETQYF. CDR3 nucleotide sequence: TGTGCCATCCCAAAAGGGGGTCAAGAGACCCAGTACTTC.

The chain combines TRBV6-5 with TRBJ1-5; TRBD1 might be the D (6 bases). The V and J ends lost 5 bases and 3 bases respectively, with 14 bases between them. This CDR3 comprises 15 residues. Germline V CDR1 and CDR2: MNHEY, SVGAGI. DNA of the CDR3: TGTGCCAGCAGTCTGGGTGGGGGGCTCAATCAGCCCCAGCATTTT. Translating gives CASSLGGGLNQPQHF.

This clone was seen only a few times. The CDR3 reads CASSLDSKLFF. The CDR3 region has the DNA TGTGCCAGCAGCTTAGACAGTAAACTGTTTTTT. The chain links TRBV11-2 to TRBJ1-4, with D hard to call. The CDR3 length is 11 residues. The V gene's germline CDR1 is SGHAT and CDR2 FQNNGV. The V gene lost 0 bases and the J gene lost 11 bases, with 4 bases spanning the gap. Using reference TRBV11-2 and TRBJ1-4 for the parts outside the CDR3, the full variable domain is EAGVAQSPRYKIIEKRQSVAFWCNPISGHATLYWYQQILGQGPKLLIQFQNNGVVDDSQLPKDRFSAERLKGVDSTLKIQPAKLEDSAVYLCASSLDSKLFFGSGTQLSVL.

The V gene is TRBV10-2, the J gene TRBJ1-2; D possibly corresponds to TRBD1 (6 bases). The V and J ends lost 8 bases and 4 bases respectively, with 11 bases between them. CDR1 and CDR2 (germline): WSHSY, SAAADI. CDR3 size: 12 residues. The CDR3 nucleotides read TGCGCCAGCGGAACAGGGATCTATGGCTACACCTTC. Its protein is CASGTGIYGYTF.

The table lists this clone with a few counts. The V call is TRBV19, the J call TRBJ2-3, with TRBD1 as a possible D gene (6 bases). Germline loops: CDR1 LNHDA, CDR2 SQIVND (reference sequence). The V end was cut by 7 bases, the J end by 0 bases, with 11 bases between. The CDR3 covers 14 residues. The CDR3 DNA follows: TGTGCCAGTACCTCAGGACAGAGCACAGATACGCAGTATTTT. This encodes CASTSGQSTDTQYF.

V is TRBV7-2 and J is TRBJ2-7, with D possibly matching TRBD1 (6 bases). The CDR3 has 15 residues. Germline-derived CDR1 and CDR2 are SGHTA and FQGNSA. Trimming stripped 5 bases from V and 2 bases from J, with 16 bases between. CDR3: CASSGKQGTAYEQYF. The CDR3 region has the DNA TGTGCCAGCAGCGGCAAACAGGGTACAGCCTACGAGCAGTACTTC.

This clone has only a few counts. The germline gene is not matched at one end of the junction; a read error may be the cause. The rearrangement joins TRBV7-7 to TRBJ1-1, with 11 bases fitting TRBD1. This CDR3 is 16 amino acids long. CDR1 SSHAT and CDR2 FNYEAQ come from the germline V gene (reference sequence). DNA of the CDR3: TGTGCTAGCAGCGAACGGACAGGGGGCTGGAACACTGAAGCTTTCTTT. It codes for CASSERTGGWNTEAFF.

This chain joins TRBV30 and TRBJ2-2, with 11 bases fitting TRBD2. Trimming cost V 1 base and J 6 bases; bases outside gene matches: 1. CDR1 is GTSNPN, CDR2 SVGIG, per germline (reference sequence). The CDR3 covers 14 residues. CDR3 bases: TGTGCCTGGAGTGAGGGACTAGCGGCCGGGGAGCTGTTTTTT. It specifies CAWSEGLAAGELFF.

This sequence joins TRBV15 and TRBJ2-7, with 8 bases matching TRBD1. Trimming cost V 4 bases and J 6 bases; bases outside gene matches: 11. The CDR3 runs to 15 residues. Germline V gene lookup returns CDR1 LNHNV and CDR2 YYDKDF (reference sequence). The CDR3 DNA reads TGTGCCACCAGCATAGATTTTCAGGGGGCAGGCGAGCAGTACTTC. Its translation: CATSIDFQGAGEQYF. The whole variable domain, filled in from reference TRBV15 and TRBJ2-7, reads DAMVIQNPRYQVTQFGKPVTLSCSQTLNHNVMYWYQQKSSQAPKLLFHYYDKDFNNEADTPDNFQSRRPNTSFCFLDIRSPGLGDTAMYLCATSIDFQGAGEQYFGPGTRLTVT.